This T cell receptor (beta chain) was recorded in a study of T cells in Graves' hyperthyroidism and ophthalmopathy. For the study at large: Initial diagnosis, before any treatment, was when peripheral blood was collected. Points from the study as a whole: Most clonotypes that expanded in the thyroid above 0.001 also showed up in blood.

In germline, CDR1 is SGDLS, CDR2 YYNGEE. Losses at the gene ends were 4 bases for V and 1 base for J; bases not matched to a gene: 5. The CDR3 length is 15 residues. Points on this clonotype: Its antigen is undetermined.

Amplification yielded TCR beta CDR3 regions, with RNA transcripts as the source. The study used the HTBI primer set for a first-round RT-PCR of the TCR CDR3. TCRdb used MiXCR to reprocess the multiplex PCR reads, holding one entry per CDR3 protein. The profile shows hundreds of thousands of distinct CDR3 sequences, approximately 15% of them singletons. The source of this sequence is a woman in her thirties with Graves' hyperthyroidism. J is TRBJ2-1 and V is TRBV9, with TRBD2 identical over 7 bases. Source material: blood. This CDR3 is CASSLAVGSYNEQFF. The CDR3 DNA reads TGTGCCAGCAGCCTAGCGGTAGGGTCCTACAATGAGCAGTTCTTC.